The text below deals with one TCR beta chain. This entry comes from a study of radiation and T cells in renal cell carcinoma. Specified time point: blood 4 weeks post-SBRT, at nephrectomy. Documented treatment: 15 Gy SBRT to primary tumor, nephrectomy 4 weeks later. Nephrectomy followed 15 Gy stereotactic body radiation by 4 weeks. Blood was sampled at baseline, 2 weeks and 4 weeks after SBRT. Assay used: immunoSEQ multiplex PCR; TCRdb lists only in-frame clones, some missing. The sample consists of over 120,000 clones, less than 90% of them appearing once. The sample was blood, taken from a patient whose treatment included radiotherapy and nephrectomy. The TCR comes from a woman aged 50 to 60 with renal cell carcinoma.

CDR3 in amino acids: CASSSRGGYEQFF. CDR3 DNA sequence: TGTGCCAGCAGCTCCCGCGGGGGGTACGAGCAGTTCTTC. The chain couples TRBV7-6 to TRBJ2-1, with 8 bases identical to TRBD2. Germline V gives CDR1 SGHVS, CDR2 FNYEAQ. Trimming cost V 4 bases and J 10 bases; bases outside gene matches: 6. The CDR3 covers 13 residues.